This T cell receptor beta chain was retrieved from a study of blood T cell repertoires in COVID-19. The repertoire was sequenced with immunoSEQ multiplex PCR; TCRdb's copy has only in-frame clones and lacks some. Of roughly 68,000 clones in the sample, about 81% are singletons; the top ten hold 9.2%. V was pared by 1 base and J by 13 bases, with 16 bases between. The CDR3 is made up of 14 amino acids. Germline CDR1 is LGHDT and CDR2 is YNNKEL (reference sequence). The V and J genes are TRBV3-1 (or the pseudogene TRBV3-2) and TRBJ1-4; D unclear. This receptor was obtained from a human donor in a cohort sampled during active COVID-19. Sequencing input: peripheral blood. The DNA of the CDR3 is TGTGCCAGCAGCCAAGGAGGCCCGTTTGGTGGACTGTTTTTT. Translated: CASSQGGPFGGLFF.